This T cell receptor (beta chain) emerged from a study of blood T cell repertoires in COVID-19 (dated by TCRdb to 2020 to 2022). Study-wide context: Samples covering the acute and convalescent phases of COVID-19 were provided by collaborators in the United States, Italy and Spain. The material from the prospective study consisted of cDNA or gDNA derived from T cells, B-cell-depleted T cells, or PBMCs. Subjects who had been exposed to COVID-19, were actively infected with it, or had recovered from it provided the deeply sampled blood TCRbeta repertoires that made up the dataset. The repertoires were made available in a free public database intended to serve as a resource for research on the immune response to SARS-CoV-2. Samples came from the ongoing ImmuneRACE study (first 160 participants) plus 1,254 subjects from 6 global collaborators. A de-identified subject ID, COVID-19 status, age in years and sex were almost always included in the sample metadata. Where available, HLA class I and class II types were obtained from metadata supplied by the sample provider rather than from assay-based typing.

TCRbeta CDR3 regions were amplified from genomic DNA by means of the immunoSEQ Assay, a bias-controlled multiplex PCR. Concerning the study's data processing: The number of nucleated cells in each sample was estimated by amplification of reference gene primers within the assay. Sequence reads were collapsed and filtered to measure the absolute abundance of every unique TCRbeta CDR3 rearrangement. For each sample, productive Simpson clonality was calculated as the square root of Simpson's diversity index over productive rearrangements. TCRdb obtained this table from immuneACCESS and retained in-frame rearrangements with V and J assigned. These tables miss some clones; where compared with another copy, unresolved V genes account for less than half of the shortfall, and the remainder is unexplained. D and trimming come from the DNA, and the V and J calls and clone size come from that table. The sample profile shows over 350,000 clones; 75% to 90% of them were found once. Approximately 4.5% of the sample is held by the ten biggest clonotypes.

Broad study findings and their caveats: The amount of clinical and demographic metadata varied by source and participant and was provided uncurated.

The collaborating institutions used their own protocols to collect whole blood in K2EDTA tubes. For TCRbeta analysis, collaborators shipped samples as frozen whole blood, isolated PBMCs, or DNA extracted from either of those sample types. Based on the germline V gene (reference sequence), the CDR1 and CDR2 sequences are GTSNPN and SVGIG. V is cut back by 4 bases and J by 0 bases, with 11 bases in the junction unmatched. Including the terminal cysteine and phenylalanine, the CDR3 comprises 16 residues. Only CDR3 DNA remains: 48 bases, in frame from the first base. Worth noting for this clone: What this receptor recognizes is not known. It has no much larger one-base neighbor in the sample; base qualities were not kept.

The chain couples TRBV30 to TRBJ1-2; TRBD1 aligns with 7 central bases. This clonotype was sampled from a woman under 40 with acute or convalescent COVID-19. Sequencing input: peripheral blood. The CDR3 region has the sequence CAWTKPSGGANYGYTF. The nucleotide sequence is TGTGCCTGGACCAAGCCCTCAGGGGGAGCTAACTATGGCTACACCTTC.